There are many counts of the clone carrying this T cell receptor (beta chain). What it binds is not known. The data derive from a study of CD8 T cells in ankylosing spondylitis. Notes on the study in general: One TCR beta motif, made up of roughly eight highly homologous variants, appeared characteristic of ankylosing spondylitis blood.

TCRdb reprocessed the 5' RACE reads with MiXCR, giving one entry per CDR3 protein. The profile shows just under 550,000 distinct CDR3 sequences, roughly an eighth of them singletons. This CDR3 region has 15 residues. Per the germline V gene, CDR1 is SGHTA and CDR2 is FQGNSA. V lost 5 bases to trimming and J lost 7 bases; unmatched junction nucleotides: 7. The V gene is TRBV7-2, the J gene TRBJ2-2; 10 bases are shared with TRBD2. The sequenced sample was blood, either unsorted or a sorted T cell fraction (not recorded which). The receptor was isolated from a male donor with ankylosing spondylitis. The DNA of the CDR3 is TGTGCCAGCAGCCAGTCTAGCGGGAGATTCGGGGAGCTGTTTTTT. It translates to CASSQSSGRFGELFF.